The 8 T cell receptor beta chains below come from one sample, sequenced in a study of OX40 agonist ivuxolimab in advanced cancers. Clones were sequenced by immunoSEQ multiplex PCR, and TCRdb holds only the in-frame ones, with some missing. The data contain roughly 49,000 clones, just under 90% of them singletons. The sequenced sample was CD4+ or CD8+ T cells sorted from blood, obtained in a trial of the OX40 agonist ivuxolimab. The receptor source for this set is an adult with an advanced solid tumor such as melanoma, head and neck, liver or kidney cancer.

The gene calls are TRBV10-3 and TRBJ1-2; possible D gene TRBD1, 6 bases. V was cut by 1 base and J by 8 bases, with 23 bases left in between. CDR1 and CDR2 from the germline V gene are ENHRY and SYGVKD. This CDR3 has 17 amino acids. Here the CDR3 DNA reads TGTGCCATCAGTGAGTTTCACCCGGGACATCCAAGTGAGGGCTACACCTTC. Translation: CAISEFHPGHPSEGYTF.

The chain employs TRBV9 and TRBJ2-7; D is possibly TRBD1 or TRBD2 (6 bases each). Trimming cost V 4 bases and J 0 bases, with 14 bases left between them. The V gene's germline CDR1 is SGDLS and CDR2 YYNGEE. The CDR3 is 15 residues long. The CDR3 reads CASSPLGGGSYEQYF. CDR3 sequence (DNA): TGTGCCAGCAGCCCATTAGGAGGGGGCTCCTACGAGCAGTACTTC. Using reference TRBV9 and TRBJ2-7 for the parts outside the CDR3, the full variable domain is DSGVTQTPKHLITATGQRVTLRCSPRSGDLSVYWYQQSLDQGLQFLIQYYNGEERAKGNILERFSAQQFPDLHSELNLSSLELGDSALYFCASSPLGGGSYEQYFGPGTRLTVT.

The CDR3 coding sequence is TGTGCCAGCAGCTCCGATAGCGGGGGAGCGAACACAGATACGCAGTATTTT. This codes for CASSSDSGGANTDTQYF. The rearrangement joins TRBV7-7 to TRBJ2-3; 9 bases align to TRBD2. In germline, CDR1 is SSHAT, CDR2 FNYEAQ (reference sequence). Trimming took 4 bases from V and 2 from J; bases not matched to a gene: 10. The CDR3 runs 17 residues.

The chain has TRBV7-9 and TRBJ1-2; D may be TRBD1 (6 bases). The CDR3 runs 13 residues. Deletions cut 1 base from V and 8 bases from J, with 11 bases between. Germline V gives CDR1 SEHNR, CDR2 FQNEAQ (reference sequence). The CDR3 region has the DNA TGTGCCAGCAGCTTAGGGACAGCTTGGGGCTACACCTTC. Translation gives CASSLGTAWGYTF.

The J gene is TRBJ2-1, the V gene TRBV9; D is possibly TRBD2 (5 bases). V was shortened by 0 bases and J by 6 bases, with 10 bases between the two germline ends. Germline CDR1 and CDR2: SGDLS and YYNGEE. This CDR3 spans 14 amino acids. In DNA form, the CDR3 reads TGTGCCAGCAGCGTAGTAGGGCTAGCCAATGAGCAGTTCTTC. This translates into CASSVVGLANEQFF.

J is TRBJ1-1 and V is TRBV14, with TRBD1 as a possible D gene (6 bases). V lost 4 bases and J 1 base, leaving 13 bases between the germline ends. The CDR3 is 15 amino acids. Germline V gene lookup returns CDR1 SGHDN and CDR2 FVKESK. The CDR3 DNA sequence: TGTGCCAGCAGCCTTAGGACAGAACAGAACACTGAAGCTTTCTTT. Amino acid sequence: CASSLRTEQNTEAFF.

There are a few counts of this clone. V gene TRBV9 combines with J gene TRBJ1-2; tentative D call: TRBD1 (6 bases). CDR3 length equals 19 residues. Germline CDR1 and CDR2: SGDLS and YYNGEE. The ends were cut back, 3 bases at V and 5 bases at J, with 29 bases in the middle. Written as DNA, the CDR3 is TGTGCCAGCAGCGCTAACCCAACGATAGGGGGTCATGAGGATTATGGCTACACCTTC. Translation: CASSANPTIGGHEDYGYTF.

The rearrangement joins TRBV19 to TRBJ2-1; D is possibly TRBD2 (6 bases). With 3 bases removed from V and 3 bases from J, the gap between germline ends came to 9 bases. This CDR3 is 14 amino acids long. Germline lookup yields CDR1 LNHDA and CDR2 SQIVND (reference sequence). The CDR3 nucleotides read TGTGCCAGTAGTATGGTCGGGGGCTACAATGAGCAGTTCTTC. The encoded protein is CASSMVGGYNEQFF.